Given below is one T cell receptor (beta chain) in context. Sequence at one end of the junction differs from germline and may be a read error. Assay used: immunoSEQ multiplex PCR; TCRdb lists only in-frame clones, some missing. The sample holds some 41,000 clones, approximately 86% seen once. The CDR3 is 12 residues long. Germline assignment: CDR1 MNHNY and CDR2 SVGAGI (reference sequence). This record belongs to a study of blood T cell repertoires in COVID-19. Study context: Samples of COVID-19 (acute and convalescent) were obtained from the United States, Italy and Spain. Sources were T cells, B-cell-depleted T cells, or PBMCs; the material itself was cDNA or gDNA.

The chain joins TRBV6-6 to TRBJ1-4; possibly TRBD1 for D (5 bases). Sequences were obtained from peripheral blood. This receptor was taken from a man older than 75 in a cohort sampled during active COVID-19. The CDR3: CASSKPRERSYF. CDR3 in DNA: TGTGCCAGCAGTAAACCCAGGGAAAGATCGTATTTT.